Below are 19 T cell receptor beta chains sequenced from a single sample in a study of control samples from healthy donors and cancer patients. TCRdb keeps only in-frame clones here, not all; method: immunoSEQ multiplex PCR. The sample yields 180,000 or so clones, about 94% seen once. Material for sequencing was blood. Receptors originate from a woman in her fifties or sixties in good health.

V usage is TRBV3-1 (or the pseudogene TRBV3-2) and J usage is TRBJ1-1; a weak D match, TRBD1 (5 bases). Germline-derived CDR1 and CDR2 are LGHDT and YNNKEL (reference sequence). There are 11 residues in the CDR3. V lost 5 bases and J lost 10, with 11 bases in between. CDR3 in amino acids: CASSRGGGAFF. The CDR3 nucleotides are TGTGCCAGCAGCAGGGGTGGGGGAGCTTTCTTT.

The chain carries TRBV19 and TRBJ1-5; D perhaps matches TRBD1 (5 bases). CDR1 and CDR2 from the germline V gene are LNHDA and SQIVND (reference sequence). Trimming took off 1 base at V and 4 bases at J, with 14 bases between the two ends. The CDR3 runs 16 residues. CDR3 amino acids: CASSIGFGTLNQPQHF. The DNA of the CDR3 is TGTGCCAGTAGTATAGGATTCGGGACTTTAAATCAGCCCCAGCATTTT.

This clone was seen a single time. The rearrangement links TRBV14 to TRBJ2-3; perhaps TRBD1 as D (6 bases). CDR1 is SGHDN and CDR2 is FVKESK in the germline V gene. The CDR3 runs 15 residues. Trimming cost V 1 base and J 1 base, with 9 bases left between them. DNA of the CDR3: TGTGCCAGCAGCCAAGGCGCAGGGGGCACAGATACGCAGTATTTT. Amino acids: CASSQGAGGTDTQYF.

The chain joins TRBV19 to TRBJ1-1; TRBD1 matches at 7 bases. CDR3 length: 12 residues. From germline, CDR1 is LNHDA and CDR2 SQIVND (reference sequence). Losses at the gene ends were 4 bases for V and 8 bases for J; bases not matched to a gene: 4. Written as DNA, the CDR3 is TGTGCCAGTAGTACGCAGGGGGGGGAAGCTTTCTTT. Translation gives CASSTQGGEAFF.

V usage is TRBV4-3 and J usage is TRBJ1-5, with TRBD1 identical over 10 bases. From germline, CDR1 is LGHNA and CDR2 YSLEER. This CDR3 contains 17 residues. The J segment lost 2 bases and the V segment lost 0 bases, leaving 4 bases of the junction unmatched. The CDR3 nucleotides read TGCGCCAGCAGCCAAGAATCAGGGACAGGGGGCAATCAGCCCCAGCATTTT. Its translation is CASSQESGTGGNQPQHF.

The V call is TRBV10-3, the J call TRBJ1-1; D call uncertain. Trimming left V 0 bases short and J 3 bases short, with 14 bases between. The CDR3 is 16 amino acids. Germline loops: CDR1 ENHRY, CDR2 SYGVKD. CDR3 coding DNA: TGTGCCATCAGTGAGTCCGGGTGGGGTAGAGACACTGAAGCTTTCTTT. Its protein is CAISESGWGRDTEAFF.

V gene TRBV18 combines with J gene TRBJ1-1; 10 bases line up with TRBD1. CDR1 and CDR2 (germline): KGHSH, LQKENI. This CDR3 spans 15 amino acids. V gave up 5 bases and J gave up 4 bases; unmatched junction bases: 7. The CDR3, as DNA: TGTGCCAGCTCAAGGGACAGGGGAGGGATCACTGAAGCTTTCTTT. Protein sequence: CASSRDRGGITEAFF.

This clone appeared a single time. V is TRBV19 and J is TRBJ1-5; no clear D. Germline CDR1 and CDR2: LNHDA and SQIVND (reference sequence). Deletions cut 5 bases from V and 4 bases from J, with 15 bases between. The CDR3 consists of 15 residues. CDR3 bases: TGTGCCAGTAGTCTTGAGATGGTAGGGAATCAGCCCCAGCATTTT. This gives the protein CASSLEMVGNQPQHF.

The chain joins TRBV5-6 to TRBJ2-6, with D possibly TRBD1 on 6 matching bases. The CDR3 extends over 17 amino acids. Germline CDR1 and CDR2: SGHDT and YYEEEE. V gave up 5 bases and J gave up 0 bases, with 15 bases separating them. CDR3 residues: CASRYRDGSSGANVLTF. CDR3 bases: TGTGCCAGCAGGTACAGGGACGGAAGCTCTGGGGCCAACGTCCTGACTTTC.

This chain links TRBV4-2 with TRBJ1-1; 8 bases align to TRBD1. This CDR3 has 18 amino acids. CDR1 LGHNA and CDR2 YNFKEQ come from the germline V gene. The ends lost 1 base at V and 6 bases at J; junction bases unmatched: 16. The CDR3 sequence is CASSQVSQGARGLAEAFF. The CDR3 DNA sequence: TGTGCCAGCAGCCAAGTAAGTCAGGGGGCGCGCGGTCTTGCTGAAGCTTTCTTT.

The chain combines TRBV11-2 with TRBJ1-1; TRBD1 matches 7 bases. The CDR3 is 14 residues long. In germline, CDR1 is SGHAT, CDR2 FQNNGV. The V segment lost 0 bases and the J segment 4 bases; nucleotides outside the gene matches: 2. DNA of the CDR3: TGTGCCAGCAGCTTAGACAGGGGGAGCACTGAAGCTTTCTTT. Translated: CASSLDRGSTEAFF.

The J gene is TRBJ2-5, the V gene TRBV5-1; 11 bases line up with TRBD2. CDR1 is SGHRS, CDR2 YFSETQ, per germline. The CDR3 is made up of 15 amino acids. The ends lost 5 bases at V and 4 bases at J; junction bases unmatched: 7. CDR3 DNA: TGCGCCAGCAGACCTCCTAGCGGGGGGACAGAGACCCAGTACTTC. This translates into CASRPPSGGTETQYF.

The J gene is TRBJ1-4, the V gene TRBV3-1 (or the pseudogene TRBV3-2), with 8 bases matching TRBD1. With V trimmed by 2 bases and J by 8 bases, 10 bases remained unmatched. CDR3 size: 16 residues. CDR1 and CDR2 from the germline V gene are LGHDT and YNNKEL (reference sequence). The CDR3 DNA follows: TGTGCCAGCAGCCAAAGTCGGACAGGGATGCGGGAAAAACTGTTTTTT. Its translation is CASSQSRTGMREKLFF.

This chain's CDR3 is CASSLGSRGDEKLFF. The CDR3 coding sequence is TGCGCCAGCAGCTTGGGTTCCCGGGGGGATGAAAAACTGTTTTTT. V usage is TRBV5-1 and J usage is TRBJ1-4; TRBD1 is a possible D gene (5 bases). Trimming shortened V by 0 bases and J by 6 bases, and 12 bases separated the two germline ends. The CDR3 is made up of 15 amino acids. CDR1 and CDR2 (germline): SGHRS, YFSETQ.

V gene TRBV2 combines with J gene TRBJ1-2; unclear D gene. The V gene lost 6 bases and the J gene lost 4 bases, with 12 bases spanning the gap. This CDR3 is 13 amino acids long. The germline V gene encodes CDR1 SNHLY and CDR2 FYNNEI. The CDR3 DNA is TGTGCCAGCAGCGCCGTCAACCCCTATGGCTACACCTTC. Amino acid sequence: CASSAVNPYGYTF.

The CDR3 loop is CASRGQGQTEAFF. The CDR3 DNA reads TGTGCCAGCAGGGGACAGGGACAAACTGAAGCTTTCTTT. The V call is TRBV6-4, the J call TRBJ1-1; 9 positions match TRBD1. The CDR3 loop spans 13 amino acids. Germline CDR1 and CDR2: MRHNA and SNTAGT. V trimming: 6 bases; J trimming: 5 bases; junction bases outside the gene matches: 4.

This chain links TRBV19 with TRBJ1-5, with D perhaps TRBD1 (5 bases). V lost 5 bases, J lost 2 bases, and 10 bases lay in between. Germline V gives CDR1 LNHDA, CDR2 SQIVND (reference sequence). This CDR3 comprises 14 residues. The CDR3 region is CASSFQGGNQPQHF. CDR3 bases: TGTGCCAGTAGTTTCCAGGGAGGCAATCAGCCCCAGCATTTT.

This sequence joins TRBV12-3 or TRBV12-4 and TRBJ1-5; D unresolved. This CDR3 contains 13 residues. Between the trimmed V and J ends, which lost 5 bases and 5 bases, there was a span of 10 bases. CDR3 DNA: TGTGCCAGCAGTACCGGGGAAGATCAGCCCCAGCATTTT. This encodes CASSTGEDQPQHF.

The rearrangement uses TRBV4-3 and TRBJ1-3; maybe TRBD1 (6 bases). Per the germline V gene, CDR1 is LGHNA and CDR2 is YSLEER. Trimming took off 2 bases at V and 4 bases at J, with 18 bases between the two ends. CDR3 length: 17 residues. Here the CDR3 DNA reads TGCGCCAGCAGCCAAAGGCAGGGAGGGGGTTCAGGAAACACCATATATTTT. This codes for CASSQRQGGGSGNTIYF.